Listed below are T cell receptor beta chains from one sample, sequenced in a study of T-cell memory formation after mild COVID-19. TCRdb independently ran MiXCR on the 5' RACE reads; one entry per CDR3 protein. The table lists approximately 89,000 distinct CDR3 sequences, 25% of them singletons, with roughly 40% in the top ten. Source material: PBMCs or a T cell subset sorted from them (not recorded which). Source of these receptors: a man between 18 and 29 years old who had mild COVID-19 (a few samples of this study predate the infection). Cell type and time point are not known. Both conserved end residues are part of each CDR3. The D gene is left open where the match is weak. Expanded clones get a size class; other rows say once, few or many, or leave the size out.

D	V	size	J	DNA	CDR3
NA	TRBV23-1	few	TRBJ1-2	TGCGCCAGCAGTCATCCAGGGTTAGAGGGCTACACCTTC	CASSHPGLEGYTF
TRBD1	TRBV7-3	few	TRBJ2-1	TGTGCCAGCAGCTCGGCATTGGGACAGAGCTCCTACAATGAGCAGTTCTTC	CASSSALGQSSYNEQFF
TRBD2	TRBV7-2	few	TRBJ2-3	TGTGCCAGCAGCCCGCGGGGGGGACCTGATACGCAGTATTTT	CASSPRGGPDTQYF
TRBD2	TRBV4-3	few	TRBJ2-7	TGCGCCAGCAGCCAAGTCCTAGCGGGGGACCTCTCCTACGAGCAGTACTTC	CASSQVLAGDLSYEQYF
TRBD2	TRBV19	NA	TRBJ2-3	TGTGCCAGTAGTCTTACTAGCGGGGGGGGTCCTAGCACAGATACGCAGTATTTT	CASSLTSGGGPSTDTQYF
NA	TRBV9	NA	TRBJ2-5	TGTGCCAGCAGCGTAGCTGGGACTGCAAATGGGGAGACCCAGTACTTC	CASSVAGTANGETQYF
NA	TRBV11-2	NA	TRBJ2-1	TGTGCCAGCAGCCCTCATATCAATGAGCAGTTCTTC	CASSPHINEQFF
NA	TRBV5-1	few	TRBJ1-4	TGCGCCAGCAGCTTTGGGTCGGGGGTGAATCTACTGTTTTTT	CASSFGSGVNLLFF
NA	TRBV20-1	once	TRBJ1-2	TGCAGTGCTATTACGACAGGTAGTCATGGCTACACCTTC	CSAITTGSHGYTF
TRBD2	TRBV3-1	NA	TRBJ2-5	TGTGCCAGCAGCCAAGTGTGGCGGACTAGATACCAAGAGACCCAGTACTTC	CASSQVWRTRYQETQYF
TRBD1	TRBV29-1	few	TRBJ1-1	TGCAGCGCCACGACAGGGAGTGGCACTGAAGCTTTCTTT	CSATTGSGTEAFF
NA	TRBV19	few	TRBJ2-7	TGTGCCAGTAGTGCGGGACTGGGCGCCTACGAGCAGTACTTC	CASSAGLGAYEQYF
NA	TRBV11-1	NA	TRBJ1-1	TGTGCCAGCAGCCCAGACGGACCTTGGGAAGCTTTCTTT	CASSPDGPWEAFF
NA	TRBV2	NA	TRBJ1-1	TGTGCCAGCGCAGAGACAGCTATGAACACTGAAGCTTTCTTT	CASAETAMNTEAFF
NA	TRBV2	few	TRBJ2-1	TGTGCCAGCAGTGCGGGGGGCAACAAGAATGAGCAGTTCTTC	CASSAGGNKNEQFF
TRBD2	TRBV12-3/TRBV12-4	NA	TRBJ2-1	TGTGCCAGCACTCCTACTAGCGGGGGGGACAATGAGCAGTTCTTC	CASTPTSGGDNEQFF
NA	TRBV4-3	few	TRBJ1-2	TGCGCCAGCAGCCCCCCCGGGGGAGAACCTAACTATGGCTACACCTTC	CASSPPGGEPNYGYTF
NA	TRBV4-1	few	TRBJ1-4	TGCGCCAGCAGCGAAGCGAATGAAAAACTGTTTTTT	CASSEANEKLFF
NA	TRBV7-2	NA	TRBJ2-7	TGTGCCAGCAGTCGGTCCGGGGGATGGTACGAGCAGTACTTC	CASSRSGGWYEQYF
TRBD1	TRBV4-1	NA	TRBJ2-7	TGCGCCAGCAGCGTGGAGGACAGGAGTTACTACGAGCAGTACTTC	CASSVEDRSYYEQYF
TRBD2	TRBV20-1	medium-sized	TRBJ2-1	TGCAGTGCTAGAGGACTAGCGGGGGGTGAGCAGTTCTTC	CSARGLAGGEQFF
TRBD2	TRBV12-3/TRBV12-4	few	TRBJ2-1	TGTGCCAGCAGTTTAGCAGGGACTAGCGGGGCATATGAGCAGTTCTTC	CASSLAGTSGAYEQFF
TRBD2	TRBV27	NA	TRBJ2-1	TGTGCCAGCAGTTCCGGGGGGGCGTACGGTGAGCAGTTCTTC	CASSSGGAYGEQFF
NA	TRBV3-1	many	TRBJ2-3	TGTGCCAGCAGCCTTCGGACAGACAACACAGATACGCAGTATTTT	CASSLRTDNTDTQYF
NA	TRBV7-8	few	TRBJ2-5	TGTGCCAGCAGCTTATGGGACCCCCAGGTCTCCCAAGAGACCCAGTACTTC	CASSLWDPQVSQETQYF
TRBD1	TRBV27	NA	TRBJ2-7	TGTGCCAGCAGTCCGCTCAGGGGGCACGAGCAGTACTTC	CASSPLRGHEQYF
NA	TRBV6-2/TRBV6-3	many	TRBJ2-1	TGTGCCAGCAGTTACTCACTCGAGGCGGGGTATTACAATGAGCAGTTCTTC	CASSYSLEAGYYNEQFF
TRBD1	TRBV7-9	NA	TRBJ2-5	TGTGCCAGCAGCTTCCGACAGGGACGGGAGACCCAGTACTTC	CASSFRQGRETQYF
NA	TRBV12-3/TRBV12-4	NA	TRBJ2-1	TGTGCCAGCAGCATCGGGGGCGGGGATGAGCAGTTCTTC	CASSIGGGDEQFF
NA	TRBV15	NA	TRBJ1-5	TGTGCCACCAGTTGGACATTACGGAATCAGCCCCAGCATTTT	CATSWTLRNQPQHF
TRBD1	TRBV12-3/TRBV12-4	few	TRBJ2-3	TGTGCCAGCAGTCGGACAGGGCCAGATACGCAGTATTTT	CASSRTGPDTQYF
TRBD1	TRBV29-1	NA	TRBJ2-5	TGCAGCGCCTGGACAGGGAGCCAAGAGACCCAGTACTTC	CSAWTGSQETQYF
NA	TRBV12-3/TRBV12-4	few	TRBJ2-3	TGTGCCAGCAGTTTGGGCAGGGGCACAGATACGCAGTATTTT	CASSLGRGTDTQYF
NA	TRBV2	NA	TRBJ2-2	TGTGCCAGCAGTGGCCGGACTACATCCGGGGAGCTGTTTTTT	CASSGRTTSGELFF
NA	TRBV24-1	few	TRBJ2-2	TGTGCCACCAGTGATTACAGTACCGGGGAGCTGTTTTTT	CATSDYSTGELFF
TRBD1	TRBV6-5	few	TRBJ1-5	TGTGCCAGCAGTTACGGGACAGGCCCGTATCAGCCCCAGCATTTT	CASSYGTGPYQPQHF
NA	TRBV7-3	NA	TRBJ1-2	TGTGCCAGCAGCTTCCCGGAACTCAATGGCTACACCTTC	CASSFPELNGYTF
TRBD2	TRBV5-6	few	TRBJ2-1	TGTGCCAGCTTAGCGGGGATCTACAATGAGCAGTTCTTC	CASLAGIYNEQFF
TRBD1	TRBV18	NA	TRBJ2-5	TGTGCCAGCTCACCGGGACAGGATTTGGAGACCCAGTACTTC	CASSPGQDLETQYF
TRBD2	TRBV6-5	NA	TRBJ2-7	TGTGCCAGTAGCGGGCGAGGGACCCCCTACGAGCAGTACTTC	CASSGRGTPYEQYF
TRBD2	TRBV7-8	many	TRBJ2-3	TGTGCCAGCAGCCCCGGACTAGCTAACACAGATACGCAGTATTTT	CASSPGLANTDTQYF
NA	TRBV7-9	few	TRBJ1-1	TGTGCCAGCAGCCCGCCGGGACGGCCCACTGAAGCTTTCTTT	CASSPPGRPTEAFF
NA	TRBV7-9	NA	TRBJ2-1	TGTGCCAGCAGCTTAGAACTAAATGAGCAGTTCTTC	CASSLELNEQFF
NA	TRBV5-4	NA	TRBJ2-3	TGTGCCAGCAGCTTGAAAGGCAGGACGAGTTTTGCAGATACGCAGTATTTT	CASSLKGRTSFADTQYF
NA	TRBV7-9	NA	TRBJ1-2	TGTGCCAGCAGACCTACCGGGACCTCCTATGGCTACACCTTC	CASRPTGTSYGYTF
NA	TRBV7-9	few	TRBJ2-5	TGTGCCAGCAGCTTTGCGACGGTCCAAGAGACCCAGTACTTC	CASSFATVQETQYF
TRBD1	TRBV30	NA	TRBJ2-7	TGTGCCTGGAGTGGACAGGGTTGGTACGAGCAGTACTTC	CAWSGQGWYEQYF